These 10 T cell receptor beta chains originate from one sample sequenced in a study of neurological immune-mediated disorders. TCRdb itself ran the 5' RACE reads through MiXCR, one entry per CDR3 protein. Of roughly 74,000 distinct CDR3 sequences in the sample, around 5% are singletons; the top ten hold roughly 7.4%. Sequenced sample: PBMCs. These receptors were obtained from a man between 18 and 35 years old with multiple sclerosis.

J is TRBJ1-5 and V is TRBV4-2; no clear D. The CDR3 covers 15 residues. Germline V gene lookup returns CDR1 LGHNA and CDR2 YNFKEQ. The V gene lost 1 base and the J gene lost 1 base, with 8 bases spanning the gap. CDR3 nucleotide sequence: TGTGCCAGCAGCCAAGTGTTATCCAGCAATCAGCCCCAGCATTTT. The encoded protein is CASSQVLSSNQPQHF.

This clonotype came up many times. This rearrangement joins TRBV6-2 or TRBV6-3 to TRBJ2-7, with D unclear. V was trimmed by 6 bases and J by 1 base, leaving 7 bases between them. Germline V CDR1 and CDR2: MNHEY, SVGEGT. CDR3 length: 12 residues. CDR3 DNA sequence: TGTGCCAGCAGCCCCATGTCCTACGAGCAGTACTTC. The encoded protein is CASSPMSYEQYF.

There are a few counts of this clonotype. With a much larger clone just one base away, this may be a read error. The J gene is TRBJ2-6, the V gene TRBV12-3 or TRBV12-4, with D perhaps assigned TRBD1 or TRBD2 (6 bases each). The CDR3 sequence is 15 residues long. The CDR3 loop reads CASSSRGAGAKVLTF. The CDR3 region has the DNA TGTGCCAGCAGCTCTAGGGGGGCTGGGGCCAAAGTCCTGACTTTC.

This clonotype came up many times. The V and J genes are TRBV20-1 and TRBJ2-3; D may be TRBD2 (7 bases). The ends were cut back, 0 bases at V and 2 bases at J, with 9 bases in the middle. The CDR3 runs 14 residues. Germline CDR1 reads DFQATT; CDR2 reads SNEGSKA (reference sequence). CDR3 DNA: TGCAGTGCTAGAGAAGGGGGGGACACAGATACGCAGTATTTT. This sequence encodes CSAREGGDTDTQYF.

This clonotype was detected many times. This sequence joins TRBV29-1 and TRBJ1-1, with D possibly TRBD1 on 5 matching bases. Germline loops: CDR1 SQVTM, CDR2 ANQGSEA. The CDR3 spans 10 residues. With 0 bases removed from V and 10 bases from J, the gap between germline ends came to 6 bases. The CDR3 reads CSVEEGGAFF. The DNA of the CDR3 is TGCAGCGTTGAAGAGGGGGGAGCTTTCTTT.

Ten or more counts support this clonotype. The chain's CDR3 is CASSSGGPGPGNTIYF. The DNA of the CDR3 is TGTGCCAGCAGCTCTGGGGGTCCAGGGCCTGGAAACACCATATATTTT. The rearrangement links TRBV5-6 to TRBJ1-3, with a weak D call TRBD1 (5 bases). In germline, CDR1 is SGHDT, CDR2 YYEEEE. The CDR3 is 16 residues long. The ends were cut back, 3 bases at V and 2 bases at J, with 15 bases in the middle.

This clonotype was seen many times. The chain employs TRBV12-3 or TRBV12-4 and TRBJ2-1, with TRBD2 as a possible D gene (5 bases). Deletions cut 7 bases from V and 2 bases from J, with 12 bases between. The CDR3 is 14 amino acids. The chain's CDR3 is CASKTSGAYNEQFF. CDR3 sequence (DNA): TGTGCCAGCAAAACCTCCGGGGCCTACAATGAGCAGTTCTTC.

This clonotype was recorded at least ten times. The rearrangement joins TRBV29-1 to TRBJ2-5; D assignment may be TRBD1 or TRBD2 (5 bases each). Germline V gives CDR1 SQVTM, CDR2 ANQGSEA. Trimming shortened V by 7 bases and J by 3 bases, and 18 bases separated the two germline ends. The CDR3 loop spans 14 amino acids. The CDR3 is CSALRGANKETQYF. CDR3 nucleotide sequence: TGCAGCGCCCTCCGAGGGGCCAATAAAGAGACCCAGTACTTC.

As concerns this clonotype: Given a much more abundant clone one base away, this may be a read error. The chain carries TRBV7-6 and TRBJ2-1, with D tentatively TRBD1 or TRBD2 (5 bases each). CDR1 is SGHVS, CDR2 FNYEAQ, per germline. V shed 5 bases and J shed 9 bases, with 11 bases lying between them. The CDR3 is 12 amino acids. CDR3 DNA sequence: TGTGCCAGCAGCACTGGGACCTTTGAGCAGTTCTTC. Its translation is CASSTGTFEQFF.

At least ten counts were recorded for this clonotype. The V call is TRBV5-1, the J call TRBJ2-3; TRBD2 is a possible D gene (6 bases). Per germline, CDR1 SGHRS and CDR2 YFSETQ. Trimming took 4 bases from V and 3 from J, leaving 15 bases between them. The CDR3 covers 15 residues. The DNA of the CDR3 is TGCGCCAGCAGCCGAAAAGCGGGCGGTACAGATACGCAGTATTTT. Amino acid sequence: CASSRKAGGTDTQYF.